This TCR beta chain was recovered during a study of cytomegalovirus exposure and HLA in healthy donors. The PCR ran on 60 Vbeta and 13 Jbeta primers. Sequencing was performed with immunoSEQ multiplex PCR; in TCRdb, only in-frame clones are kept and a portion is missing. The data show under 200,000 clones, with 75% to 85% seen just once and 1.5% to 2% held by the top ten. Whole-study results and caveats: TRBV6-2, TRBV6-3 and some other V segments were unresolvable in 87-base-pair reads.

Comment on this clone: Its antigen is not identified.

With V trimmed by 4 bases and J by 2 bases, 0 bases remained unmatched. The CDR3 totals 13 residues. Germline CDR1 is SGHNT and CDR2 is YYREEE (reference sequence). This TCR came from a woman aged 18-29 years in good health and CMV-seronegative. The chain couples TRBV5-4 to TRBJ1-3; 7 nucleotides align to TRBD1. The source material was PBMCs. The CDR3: CASSGQAGNTIYF. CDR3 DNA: TGTGCCAGCAGCGGACAGGCTGGAAACACCATATATTTT.